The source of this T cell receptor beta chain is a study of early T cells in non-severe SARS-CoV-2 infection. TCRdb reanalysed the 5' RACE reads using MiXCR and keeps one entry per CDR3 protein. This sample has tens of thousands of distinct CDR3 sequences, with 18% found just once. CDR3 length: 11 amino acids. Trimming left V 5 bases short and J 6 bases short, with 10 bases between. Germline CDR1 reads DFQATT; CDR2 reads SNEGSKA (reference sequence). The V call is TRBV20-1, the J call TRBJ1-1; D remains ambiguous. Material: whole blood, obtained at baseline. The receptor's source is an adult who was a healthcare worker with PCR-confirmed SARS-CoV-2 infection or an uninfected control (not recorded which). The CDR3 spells CSAVQTPEAFF. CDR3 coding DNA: TGCAGTGCTGTGCAAACCCCTGAAGCTTTCTTT.